Sequencing of this T cell receptor (beta chain) was carried out in a study of beta chain features in type 1 diabetes listed by TCRdb under 2018. Describing the broader study: No differences in mean age, gender distribution, total cell number or subset yield were found between patients and healthy donors. Regulatory and stem cell-like memory subsets were isolated from only 8 patients and 8 healthy donors, whereas naive and central memory subsets came from all 28 donors. The study compared the TCRB repertoires of sorted circulating CD4+ T cell subsets in recently diagnosed type 1 diabetes patients with those in matched healthy donors. A total of some 100,000,000 sorted cells were examined across all samples, and a strong correlation was observed between cell number per subset and RNA yield. The study at large found these results: Sequencing cDNA rather than genomic DNA could over-represent highly expressing activated cells, although activation and CD3 levels did not differ between groups. Shorter templates might have been favored by PCR, but patient and control samples were amplified and corrected together, so both groups would have been affected equally by any skew. Naive, central memory and regulatory TCRB repertoires appeared more similar among patients than among healthy donors. Patients with type 1 diabetes made fewer insertions and deleted more nucleotides at VDJ recombination sites, implying thymic rearrangement abnormalities. In all four CD4+ subsets, TCRB CDR3 length was moderately but significantly shorter in type 1 diabetes patients. HLA sub-analyses involved small numbers of individuals, so any influence of HLA type on TCRB rearrangement remained unresolved.

As for this clone: The antigen this receptor binds is unknown. Nothing much larger sits one base from this clone, and base qualities are not available.

Trimming takes 1 base off V and 1 base off J; junction bases not matched to a gene: 6. The germline V gene sets CDR1 to LGHNA and CDR2 to YNFKEQ. Reading from cysteine to phenylalanine, the CDR3 counts 19 amino acids. The retained sequence is limited to the CDR3, 57 bases, with the frame set at the first base. The entire amount of isolated RNA was reverse transcribed using the High Capacity cDNA Reverse Transcription Kit, so the sequenced TCRB transcripts were expressed ones. Deep immunoSEQ sequencing was performed on naive, central memory and regulatory T cell samples, with an average of about 4 million total reads per sample. Sorted cells were lysed in RLT buffer and RNA was extracted with DNase-treated RNeasy Micro or Mini kits, depending on cell number. To prevent cross-contamination, each cell subset was processed individually, whereas patient and healthy donor samples were processed jointly. Using the immunoSEQ multiplex PCR, TCRB sequences were amplified from cDNA into 87-bp fragments spanning the CDR3 region. Sequencing of the amplicons was done on the Illumina HiSeq platform. In the paper's pipeline: PCR bias was computationally corrected using synthetic template baselines, reads within Hamming distance 2 were collapsed, and singletons that could not be merged were discarded. Reads were aligned to IMGT to assign V, D and J genes, CDR3 length, and insertions or deletions at six rearrangement sites. Clonotype counts were normalized to sorted cell number within each subset before computing true diversity and Gini coefficients with the tcR R package. The overlap coefficient, calculated on TCRB nucleotide sequences, was used to quantify repertoire sharing. Out-of-frame TCRB sequences from naive cells were analyzed as a proxy for the pre-selection repertoire. Held by TCRdb, this immuneACCESS table contains in-frame sequences only and omits some clones. Under half of the omission traces to an unresolved V gene where checked; the cause of the rest is unknown. The DNA gave D and trimming, while V, J and clone size come from that table. Counted in this sample were under 400,000 clones; roughly a fifth of them appeared once. The ten largest clones take up about 0.045% of the sample.

Each donor gave one peripheral blood draw, around 0.12 L on average, collected into heparinised tubes. A BD FACSAria II and a panel including CD45RO, CCR7, CD25, CD127, CD95 and CD27 were used to sort naive, central memory, regulatory and stem cell-like memory CD4+ T cells. All sorted populations exceeded 95% purity. PBMCs were isolated right away by Lymphoprep density gradient centrifugation and were stained directly, without culture. To minimize batch effects, samples were stained and sorted in pairs, one healthy donor with one patient per experiment. The source material was naive CD4+ T cells from blood. The intended sense of this specimen's cell subset or site label: true naive CD4+ T cells. This TCR came from a young woman in good health. The sequence joins TRBV4-2 to TRBJ2-2, with TRBD2 identical over 13 junction bases. The CDR3 corresponds to CASSQVGRLAGGNTGELFF. The nucleotides read TGTGCCAGCAGCCAAGTTGGGAGACTAGCGGGAGGGAACACCGGGGAGCTGTTTTTT.